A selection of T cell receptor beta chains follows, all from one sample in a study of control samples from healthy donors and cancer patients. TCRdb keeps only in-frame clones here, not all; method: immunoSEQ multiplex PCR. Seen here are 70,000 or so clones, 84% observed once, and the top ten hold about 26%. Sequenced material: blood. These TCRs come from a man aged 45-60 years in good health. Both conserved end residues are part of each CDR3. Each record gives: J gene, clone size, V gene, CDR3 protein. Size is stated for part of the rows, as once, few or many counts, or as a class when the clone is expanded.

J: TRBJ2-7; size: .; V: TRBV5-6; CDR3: CASSISLSRAYEQYF
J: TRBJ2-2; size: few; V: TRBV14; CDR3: CASSQDLEGRLFF
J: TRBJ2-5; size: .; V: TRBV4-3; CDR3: CASSQAFGRGETQYF
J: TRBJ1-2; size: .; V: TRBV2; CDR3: CASSREPHNYGYTF
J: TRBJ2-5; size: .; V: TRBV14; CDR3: CASSPRLAVYQETQYF
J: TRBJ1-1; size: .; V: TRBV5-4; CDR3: CASSWGDRGGFTEAFF
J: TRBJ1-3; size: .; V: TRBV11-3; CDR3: CASSHSDRGSGNTIYF
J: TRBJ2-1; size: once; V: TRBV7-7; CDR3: CASSPWTSGGQSVANEQFF
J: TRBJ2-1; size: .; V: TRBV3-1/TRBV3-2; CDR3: CASSHWGSENEQFF
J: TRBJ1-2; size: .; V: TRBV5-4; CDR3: CASSPRQGYGYTF
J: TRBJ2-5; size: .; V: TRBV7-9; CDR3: CASSYWQPETQYF
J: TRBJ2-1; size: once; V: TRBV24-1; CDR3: CATSAGPLEGYIHEQFF
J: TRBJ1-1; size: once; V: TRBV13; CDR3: CASSLRRQGITEAFF